The clone carrying this T cell receptor (beta chain) showed up many times. The data originate from a study of T cells in Graves' hyperthyroidism and ophthalmopathy. The study based diagnoses on clinical symptoms, serum thyroxine and TRAb, thyroid ultrasound and orbital computed tomography. V shed 5 bases and J shed 0 bases, with 13 bases lying between them. This CDR3 comprises 15 residues. RNA transcripts gave rise to amplified TCR beta CDR3 regions. The HTBI primer set drove a first-round RT-PCR of the TCR CDR3. Each CDR3 protein gets one entry after TCRdb re-called the multiplex PCR reads with MiXCR. Of around 520,000 distinct CDR3 sequences detected, around 15% appear once; the ten largest clones hold about 15%.

The sequenced material came from blood. The chain joins TRBV12-3 or TRBV12-4 to TRBJ1-1; D is unresolved. The sequence came from a woman in her thirties or forties with Graves' hyperthyroidism. The DNA of the CDR3 is TGTGCCAGCAGTCCCCAGGTGGTCATGAACACTGAAGCTTTCTTT. This translates into CASSPQVVMNTEAFF.